Given below is one T cell receptor beta chain in context. Its matching antigen is unknown. This specimen comes from a study of cytomegalovirus exposure and HLA in healthy donors. Points from the study as a whole: An analysis done earlier found most TCR beta V segments productive about 90% or about 30% of the time. In a later analysis, common viral pathogens appeared linked to several of the most significant clusters. The listing of roughly 160 TCR beta chains classed them as cytomegalovirus-associated.

J was trimmed by 1 base and V by 2 bases; bases with no gene match: 4. Germline V gene data show CDR1 as SGHKS and CDR2 as YYEKEE (reference sequence). The CDR3 runs to 16 residues. PCR was performed using 60 Vbeta and 13 Jbeta primers. Original handling: A follow-up analysis tallied some 80 million unique TCR beta chains, about 11 million shared. Only in-frame clones appear in the TCRdb table, and some are missing; sequencing was by immunoSEQ multiplex PCR. V and J calls and clone size come straight from that table; D and trimming were deduced from the DNA. The sample has more than 150,000 clones, about 88% seen once.

This sequence joins TRBV5-5 and TRBJ2-4, with 9 bases identical to TRBD1. The clonotype was recovered from a woman under 30 in good health and CMV-seronegative. What was sequenced was PBMCs. CDR3 protein: CASSLQGARAKNIQYF. The CDR3 DNA follows: TGTGCCAGCAGCTTACAGGGGGCGCGGGCCAAAAACATTCAGTACTTC.